This T cell receptor beta chain came from a study of T cell repertoires in cytomegalovirus infection. Whole-study results and caveats: HLA-C-restricted TCR beta clonotypes specific for CMV led the ex vivo response.

In its sample, this clonotype was seen many times. Its specificity is unknown. V was trimmed by 7 bases and J by 0 bases, leaving 7 bases between them. The CDR3 length is 13 residues. In germline, CDR1 is MNHEY, CDR2 SVGEGT. TCRdb re-analysed the reads in MiXCR, keeping a single row per CDR3 protein. Among 150,000 to 200,000 distinct CDR3 sequences listed, 8% to 10% were seen once. Sample: PBMCs. The V gene is TRBV6-2 or TRBV6-3, the J gene TRBJ1-5; no reliable D call. This TCR came from a human donor in good health (CMV status not recorded). Some clones in this sample may be carry-over from other donors' samples. This CDR3 is CASTKYSNQPQHF. The CDR3, as DNA: TGTGCCAGCACCAAGTATAGCAATCAGCCCCAGCATTTT.